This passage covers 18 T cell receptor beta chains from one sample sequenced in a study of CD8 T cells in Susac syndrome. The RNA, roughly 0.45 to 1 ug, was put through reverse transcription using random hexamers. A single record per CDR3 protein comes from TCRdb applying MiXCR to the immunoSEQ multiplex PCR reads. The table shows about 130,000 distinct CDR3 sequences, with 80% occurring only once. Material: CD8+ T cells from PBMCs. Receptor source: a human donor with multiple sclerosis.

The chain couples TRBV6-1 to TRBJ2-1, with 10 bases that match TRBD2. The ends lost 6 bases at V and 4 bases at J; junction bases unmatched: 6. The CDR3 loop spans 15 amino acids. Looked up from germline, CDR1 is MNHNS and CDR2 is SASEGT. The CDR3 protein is CASSTSGREYNEQFF. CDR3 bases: TGTGCCAGCAGCACCAGCGGGAGGGAGTACAATGAGCAGTTCTTC.

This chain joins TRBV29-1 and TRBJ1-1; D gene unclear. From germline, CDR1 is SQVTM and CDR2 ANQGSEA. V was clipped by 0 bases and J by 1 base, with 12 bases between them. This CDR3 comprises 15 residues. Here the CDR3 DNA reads TGCAGCGTTGAAGATGGAGGGATGGGGAACACTGAAGCTTTCTTT. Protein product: CSVEDGGMGNTEAFF.

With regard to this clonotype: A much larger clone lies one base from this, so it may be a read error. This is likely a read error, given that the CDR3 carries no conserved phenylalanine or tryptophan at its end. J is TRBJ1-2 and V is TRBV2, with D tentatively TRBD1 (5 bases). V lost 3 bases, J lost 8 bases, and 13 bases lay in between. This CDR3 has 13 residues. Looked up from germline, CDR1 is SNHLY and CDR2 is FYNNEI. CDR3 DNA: TGTGCCAGCAGTGAGTCGCAGGGTTACGGCTACACCCTC. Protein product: CASSESQGYGYTL.

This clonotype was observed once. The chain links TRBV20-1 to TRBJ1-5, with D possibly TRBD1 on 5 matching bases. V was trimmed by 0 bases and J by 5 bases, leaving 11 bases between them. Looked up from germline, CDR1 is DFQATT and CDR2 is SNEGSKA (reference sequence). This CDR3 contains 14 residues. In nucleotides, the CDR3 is TGCAGTGCTAGAGAGGGGGGGGAGTATCAGCCCCAGCATTTT. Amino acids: CSAREGGEYQPQHF.

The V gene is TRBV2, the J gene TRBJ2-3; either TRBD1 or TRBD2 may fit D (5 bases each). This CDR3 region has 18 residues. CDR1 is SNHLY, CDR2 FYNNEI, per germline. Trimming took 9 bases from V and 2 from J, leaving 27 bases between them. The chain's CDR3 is CARGTSPMVSEDTDTQYF. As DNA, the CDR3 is TGTGCCAGGGGGACCTCGCCAATGGTTTCGGAGGACACAGATACGCAGTATTTT.

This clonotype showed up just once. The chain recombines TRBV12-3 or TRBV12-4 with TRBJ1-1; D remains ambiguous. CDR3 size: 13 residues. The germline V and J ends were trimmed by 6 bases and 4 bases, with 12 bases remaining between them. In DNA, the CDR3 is TGTGCCAGCAGACGACGCGGAGGCACTGAAGCTTTCTTT. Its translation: CASRRRGGTEAFF.

The DNA of the CDR3 is TGCGCCAGCAGCTTGCAGGACAGGGGCCCGAACACCGGGGAGCTGTTTTTT. Its protein product is CASSLQDRGPNTGELFF. The chain combines TRBV5-1 with TRBJ2-2; TRBD1 aligns across 9 bases. CDR3 size: 17 residues. V trimming: 1 base; J trimming: 0 bases; junction bases outside the gene matches: 4. Germline CDR1 and CDR2: SGHRS and YFSETQ.

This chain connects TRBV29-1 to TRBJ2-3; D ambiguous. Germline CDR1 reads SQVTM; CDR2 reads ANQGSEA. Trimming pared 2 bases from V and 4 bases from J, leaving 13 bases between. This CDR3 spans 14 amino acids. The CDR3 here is CSVEIDPEPDTQYF. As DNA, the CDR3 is TGCAGCGTTGAAATCGACCCCGAGCCAGATACGCAGTATTTT.

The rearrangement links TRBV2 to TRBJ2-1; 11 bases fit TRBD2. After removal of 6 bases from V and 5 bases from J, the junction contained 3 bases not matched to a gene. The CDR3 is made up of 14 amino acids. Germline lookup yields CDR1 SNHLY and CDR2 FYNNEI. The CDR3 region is CASRPSGRNNEQFF. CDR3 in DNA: TGTGCCAGCAGACCTAGCGGGAGGAACAATGAGCAGTTCTTC.

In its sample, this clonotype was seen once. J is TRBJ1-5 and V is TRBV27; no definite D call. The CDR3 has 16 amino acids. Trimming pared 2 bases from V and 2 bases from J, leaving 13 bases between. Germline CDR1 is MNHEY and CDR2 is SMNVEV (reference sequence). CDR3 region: CASSLNTPLGNQPQHF. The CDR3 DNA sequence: TGTGCCAGCAGTTTAAATACTCCCCTTGGCAATCAGCCCCAGCATTTT.

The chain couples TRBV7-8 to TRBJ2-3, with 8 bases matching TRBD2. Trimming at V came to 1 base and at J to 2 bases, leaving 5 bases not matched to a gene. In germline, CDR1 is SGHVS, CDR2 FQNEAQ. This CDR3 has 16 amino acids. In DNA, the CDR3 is TGTGCCAGCAGCTTAGGGGGACTAGGAGCCACAGATACGCAGTATTTT. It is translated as CASSLGGLGATDTQYF.

CDR3 sequence: CASSRSGFKETQYF. CDR3 sequence (DNA): TGTGCCAGCAGTAGGAGCGGATTTAAAGAGACCCAGTACTTC. The chain uses TRBV6-6 and TRBJ2-5, with D perhaps matching TRBD2 (5 bases). CDR1 and CDR2 (germline): MNHNY, SVGAGI (reference sequence). The ends were cut back, 5 bases at V and 3 bases at J, with 13 bases in the middle. The CDR3 runs 14 residues.

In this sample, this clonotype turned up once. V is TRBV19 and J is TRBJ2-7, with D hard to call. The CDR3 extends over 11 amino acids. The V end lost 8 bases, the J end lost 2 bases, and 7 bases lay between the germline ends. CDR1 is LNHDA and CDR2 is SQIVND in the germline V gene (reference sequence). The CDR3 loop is CASRGPYEQYF. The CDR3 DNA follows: TGTGCCAGTCGTGGGCCCTACGAGCAGTACTTC.

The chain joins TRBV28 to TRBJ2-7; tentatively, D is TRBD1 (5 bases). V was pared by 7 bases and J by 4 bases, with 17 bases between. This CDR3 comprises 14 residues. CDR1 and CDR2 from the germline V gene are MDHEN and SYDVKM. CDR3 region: CASMGPYAPYEQYF. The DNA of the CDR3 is TGTGCCAGCATGGGGCCTTACGCCCCTTACGAGCAGTACTTC.

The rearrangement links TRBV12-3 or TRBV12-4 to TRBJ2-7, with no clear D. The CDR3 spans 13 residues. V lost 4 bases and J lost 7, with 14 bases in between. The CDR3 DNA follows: TGTGCCAGCAGTTCCGCGGCCTCCGGGGAGCAGTACGTC. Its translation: CASSSAASGEQYV.

The CDR3: CSARDFRRKSSYNEQFF. The CDR3 DNA sequence: TGCAGTGCTAGAGATTTCAGGAGGAAAAGCTCCTACAATGAGCAGTTCTTC. The chain uses TRBV20-1 and TRBJ2-1; the D gene is possibly TRBD2 (5 bases). Germline V gives CDR1 DFQATT, CDR2 SNEGSKA (reference sequence). Trimming took 0 bases from V and 0 from J, leaving 15 bases between them. The CDR3 covers 17 residues.

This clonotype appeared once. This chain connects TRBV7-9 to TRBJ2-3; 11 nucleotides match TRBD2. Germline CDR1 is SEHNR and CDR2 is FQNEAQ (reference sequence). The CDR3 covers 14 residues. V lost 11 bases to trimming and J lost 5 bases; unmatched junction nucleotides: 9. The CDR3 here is CAAGGLAAGDTQYF. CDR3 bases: TGTGCCGCAGGGGGACTAGCGGCCGGAGATACGCAGTATTTT.

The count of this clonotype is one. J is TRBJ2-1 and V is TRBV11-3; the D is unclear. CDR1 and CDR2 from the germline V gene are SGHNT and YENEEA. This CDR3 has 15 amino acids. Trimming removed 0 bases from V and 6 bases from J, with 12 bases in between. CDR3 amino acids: CASSLDRETSNEQFF. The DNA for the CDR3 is TGTGCCAGCAGCTTAGATAGGGAAACCTCCAATGAGCAGTTCTTC. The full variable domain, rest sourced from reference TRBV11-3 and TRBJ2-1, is EAGVVQSPRYKIIEKKQPVAFWCNPISGHNTLYWYLQNLGQGPELLIRYENEEAVDDSQLPKDRFSAERLKGVDSTLKIQPAELGDSAVYLCASSLDRETSNEQFFGPGTRLTVL.